This is a list of T cell receptor beta chains from one sample in a study of identical twins. TCRdb recomputed calls from the 5' RACE reads with MiXCR, one row per CDR3 protein. Of 600,000 to 850,000 distinct CDR3 sequences in the sample, 15% to 20% were seen once. The same sample was also studied in work on T cells expressing NK-cell markers.

The material sequenced was PBMCs. The source of these receptors is a woman younger than 30 in good health. CDR3s include the opening cysteine and the closing phenylalanine or tryptophan. A D gene is named only where the DNA matches it firmly. Where a row states a size, it is once, few, many or the class of an expanded clone; other rows omit it.

d_gene	v_gene	len	j_gene	abundance	CDR3nt	CDR3aa
-	TRBV6-2/TRBV6-3	14	TRBJ2-1	few	TGTGCCAGCAGCCTCGTCCGGATCCCATGGGCTCCGTTCTTC	CASSLVRIPWAPFF
-	TRBV29-1	13	TRBJ2-7	few	TGCAGCGTTGAAGGAGGAATTAGTAGAGAGCAGTACTTC	CSVEGGISREQYF
TRBD2	TRBV20-1	16	TRBJ2-3	few	TGCAGTGCTGGGAGGACTAGCGGGGGGGGGGCAGATACGCAGTATTTT	CSAGRTSGGGADTQYF
TRBD2	TRBV11-1	18	TRBJ2-4	-	TGTGCCAGCAGCTTACCCCCCCGACTAGCGGGGTCCCAAAACATTCAGTACTTC	CASSLPPRLAGSQNIQYF
TRBD2	TRBV20-1	16	TRBJ2-3	-	TGCAGTTCACGATCGGGACTAGCGGGATACACAGATACGCAGTATTTT	CSSRSGLAGYTDTQYF
-	TRBV11-2	15	TRBJ2-1	-	TGTGCCAGCAGCGGGTCCGCGGACTCCTACAATGAGCAGTTCTTC	CASSGSADSYNEQFF
-	TRBV6-5	15	TRBJ1-1	-	TGTGCCAGCAGTTACTCGAGTATTATCCTAATCGAAGCTTTCTTT	CASSYSSIILIEAFF
TRBD2	TRBV20-1	15	TRBJ2-3	-	TGCAGTGCTAGCCCTAGCGGGGGTGGCACAGATACGCAGTATTTT	CSASPSGGGTDTQYF
-	TRBV7-9	14	TRBJ2-5	-	TGTGCCAGCAGCTTAATTGCAGGGCGAGAGACCCAGTACTTC	CASSLIAGRETQYF
TRBD2	TRBV3-1	19	TRBJ2-5	-	TGTGCCAGCAGCCCCCAAACATACCCGGGACTAGCTTTGAAAGAGACCCAGTACTTC	CASSPQTYPGLALKETQYF
TRBD1	TRBV6-1	14	TRBJ1-1	-	TGTGCCAGCAGCGAGCAGGGGGCTTACACTGAAGCTTTCTTT	CASSEQGAYTEAFF
-	TRBV11-2	15	TRBJ2-3	-	TGTGCCAGCACCCGGAACGCGCCGATGGGGGATACGCAGTATTTT	CASTRNAPMGDTQYF
-	TRBV20-1	10	TRBJ1-1	-	TGCAGTGCCATCCGCACTGAAGCTTTCTTT	CSAIRTEAFF
-	TRBV7-9	14	TRBJ2-1	-	TGTGCCAGCAGCTTAGAACTAGTGGGTGATGAGCAGTTCTTC	CASSLELVGDEQFF
-	TRBV12-3/TRBV12-4	15	TRBJ2-7	few	TGTGCCAGCAGTTCCCGGGAGAGGGGGCGCGACGAGCAGTACTTC	CASSSRERGRDEQYF
-	TRBV2	12	TRBJ1-4	-	TGTGCCAGCAGTGTACGAAATGAAAAACTGTTTTTT	CASSVRNEKLFF
-	TRBV12-3/TRBV12-4	15	TRBJ2-3	-	TGTGCCAGCTCCCCACGGACAGTCCGCACAGATACGCAGTATTTT	CASSPRTVRTDTQYF
TRBD1	TRBV20-1	16	TRBJ2-1	once	TGCAGTGCTACCTGGTCGGAGACAGGGTCCTACAATGAGCAGTTCTTC	CSATWSETGSYNEQFF
-	TRBV7-2	16	TRBJ1-2	few	TGTGCCAGCAGCTTAGCGTATTCACAGGGCTCCTATGGCTACACCTTC	CASSLAYSQGSYGYTF
TRBD1	TRBV5-1	15	TRBJ2-4	few	TGCGCCAGCAGCTTGTCAGGGGGCGATGGGGACATTCAGTACTTC	CASSLSGGDGDIQYF
TRBD1	TRBV15	14	TRBJ1-1	-	TGTGCCACCAGTACGTACAGGGGAGGAACTGAAGCTTTCTTT	CATSTYRGGTEAFF
-	TRBV9	15	TRBJ2-1	-	TGTGCCAGCACCTCTAGGGACTGGCCCGACAATGAGCAGTTCTTC	CASTSRDWPDNEQFF
-	TRBV7-9	15	TRBJ1-5	-	TGTGCCAGCAGCTTAGGAGGGACCCCCAATCAGCCCCAGCATTTT	CASSLGGTPNQPQHF
-	TRBV20-1	15	TRBJ2-3	-	TGCAGTGCTGTAAAACAGGGATTTGGCGCAGATACGCAGTATTTT	CSAVKQGFGADTQYF
-	TRBV7-9	11	TRBJ2-1	few	TGTGCCGCCGATAGCATCAATGAGCAGTTCTTC	CAADSINEQFF
TRBD1	TRBV28	17	TRBJ1-2	-	TGTGCCAGCAGTGGGTACAGGGGGCAAACTCCCCTCTATGGCTACACCTTC	CASSGYRGQTPLYGYTF
TRBD1	TRBV5-1	13	TRBJ2-3	-	TGCGCCAGCAGCTCGGACAGGGAAGATACGCAGTATTTT	CASSSDREDTQYF
-	TRBV5-1	14	TRBJ1-1	-	TGCGCCAGCAGCTTGGTATCAGCGTACACTGAAGCTTTCTTT	CASSLVSAYTEAFF
TRBD1	TRBV7-8	13	TRBJ1-1	-	TGTGCCAGCAGACAGGGGGTGAGGGCTGAAGCTTTCTTT	CASRQGVRAEAFF
-	TRBV6-1	13	TRBJ1-2	-	TGTGCCAGCAAGGCACACCCTACCTATGGCTACACCTTC	CASKAHPTYGYTF